This T cell receptor (beta chain) was sequenced during a study of CD8 T cells in Susac syndrome. Random hexamers were used to reverse transcribe roughly 0.45 to 1 ug of RNA. MiXCR, run by TCRdb on the immunoSEQ multiplex PCR reads, gives a single entry per CDR3 protein. The repertoire includes over 300,000 distinct CDR3 sequences, 90% to 95% of them detected once, and approximately 0.065% sits in the top ten. This CDR3 spans 17 amino acids. Trimming removed 1 base at V and 1 base at J, with 14 bases between. The germline V gene encodes CDR1 SGHVS and CDR2 FQNEAQ. The chain joins TRBV7-8 to TRBJ1-3; the D gene is possibly TRBD1 (5 bases). This TCR was recovered from a human donor with multiple sclerosis. Source material: CD4+ T cells from PBMCs. The CDR3 region is CASSLGWGRVSGNTIYF. The CDR3 coding sequence is TGTGCCAGCAGCTTAGGGTGGGGGAGGGTTTCTGGAAACACCATATATTTT.